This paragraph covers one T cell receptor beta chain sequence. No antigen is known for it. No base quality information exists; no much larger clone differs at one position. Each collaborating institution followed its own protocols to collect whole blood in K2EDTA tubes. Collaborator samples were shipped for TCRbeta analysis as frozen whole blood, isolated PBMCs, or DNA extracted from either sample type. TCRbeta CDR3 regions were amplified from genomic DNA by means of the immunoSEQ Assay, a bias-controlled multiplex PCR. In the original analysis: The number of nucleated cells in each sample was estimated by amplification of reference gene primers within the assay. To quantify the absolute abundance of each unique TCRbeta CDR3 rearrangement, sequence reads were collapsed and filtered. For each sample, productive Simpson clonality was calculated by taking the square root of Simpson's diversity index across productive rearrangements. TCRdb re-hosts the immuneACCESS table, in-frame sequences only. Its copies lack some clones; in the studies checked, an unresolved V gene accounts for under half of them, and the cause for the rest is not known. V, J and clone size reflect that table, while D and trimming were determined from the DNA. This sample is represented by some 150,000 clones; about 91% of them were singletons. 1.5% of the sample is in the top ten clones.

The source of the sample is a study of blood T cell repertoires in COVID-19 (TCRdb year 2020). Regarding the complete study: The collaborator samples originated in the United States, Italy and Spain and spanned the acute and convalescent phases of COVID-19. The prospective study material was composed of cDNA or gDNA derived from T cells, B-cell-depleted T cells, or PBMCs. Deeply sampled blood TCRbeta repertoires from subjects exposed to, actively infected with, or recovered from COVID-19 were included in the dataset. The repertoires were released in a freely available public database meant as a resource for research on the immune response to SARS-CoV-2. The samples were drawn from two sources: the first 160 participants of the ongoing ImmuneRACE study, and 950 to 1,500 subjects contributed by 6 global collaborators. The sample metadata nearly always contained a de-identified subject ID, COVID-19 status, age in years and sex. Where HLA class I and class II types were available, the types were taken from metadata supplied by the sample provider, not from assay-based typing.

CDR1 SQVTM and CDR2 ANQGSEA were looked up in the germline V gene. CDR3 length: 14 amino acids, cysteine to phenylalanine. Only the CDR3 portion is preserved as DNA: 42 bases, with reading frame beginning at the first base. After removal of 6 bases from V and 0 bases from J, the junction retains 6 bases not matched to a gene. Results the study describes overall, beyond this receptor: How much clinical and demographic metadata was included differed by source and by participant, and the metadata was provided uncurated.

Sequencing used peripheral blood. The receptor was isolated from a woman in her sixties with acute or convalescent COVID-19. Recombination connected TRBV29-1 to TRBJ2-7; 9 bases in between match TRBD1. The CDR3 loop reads CSVRQGGNSYEQYF. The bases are TGCAGCGTCCGACAGGGGGGTAACTCCTACGAGCAGTACTTC.